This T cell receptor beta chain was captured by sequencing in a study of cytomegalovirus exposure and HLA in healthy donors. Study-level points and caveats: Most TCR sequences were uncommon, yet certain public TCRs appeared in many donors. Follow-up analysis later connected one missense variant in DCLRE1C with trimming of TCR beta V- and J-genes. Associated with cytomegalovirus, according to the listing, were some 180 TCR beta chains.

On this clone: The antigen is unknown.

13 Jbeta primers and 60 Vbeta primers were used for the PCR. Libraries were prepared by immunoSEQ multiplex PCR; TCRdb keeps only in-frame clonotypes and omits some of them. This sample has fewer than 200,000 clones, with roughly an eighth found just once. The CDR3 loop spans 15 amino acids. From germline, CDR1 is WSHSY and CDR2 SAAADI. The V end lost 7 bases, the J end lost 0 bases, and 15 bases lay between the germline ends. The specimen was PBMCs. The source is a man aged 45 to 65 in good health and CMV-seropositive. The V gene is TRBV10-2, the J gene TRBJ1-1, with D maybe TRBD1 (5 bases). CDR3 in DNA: TGCGCCAGCAAGCCAGGGCGTCTCCTGAACACTGAAGCTTTCTTT. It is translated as CASKPGRLLNTEAFF.